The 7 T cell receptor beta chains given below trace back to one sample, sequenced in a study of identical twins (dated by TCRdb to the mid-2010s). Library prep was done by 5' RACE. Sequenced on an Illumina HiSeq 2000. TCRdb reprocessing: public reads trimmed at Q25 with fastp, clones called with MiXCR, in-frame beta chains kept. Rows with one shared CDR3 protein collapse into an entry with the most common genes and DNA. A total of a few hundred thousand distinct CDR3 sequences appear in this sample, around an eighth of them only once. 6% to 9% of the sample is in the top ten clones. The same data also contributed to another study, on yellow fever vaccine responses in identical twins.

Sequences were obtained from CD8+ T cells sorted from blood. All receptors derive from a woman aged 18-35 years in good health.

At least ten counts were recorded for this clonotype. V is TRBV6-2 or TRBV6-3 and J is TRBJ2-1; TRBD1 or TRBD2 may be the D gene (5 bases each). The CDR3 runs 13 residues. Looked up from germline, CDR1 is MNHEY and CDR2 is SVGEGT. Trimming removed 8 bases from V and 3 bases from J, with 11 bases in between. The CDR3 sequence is CASSGTDYNEQFF. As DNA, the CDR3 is TGTGCCAGCTCCGGGACCGACTACAATGAGCAGTTCTTC.

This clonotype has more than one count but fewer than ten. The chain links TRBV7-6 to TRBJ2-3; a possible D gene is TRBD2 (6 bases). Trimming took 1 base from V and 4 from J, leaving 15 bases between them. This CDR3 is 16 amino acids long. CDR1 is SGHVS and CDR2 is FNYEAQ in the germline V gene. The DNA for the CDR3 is TGTGCCAGCAGCTTAGGGAGCGGGTACGGGGCAGATACGCAGTATTTT. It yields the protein CASSLGSGYGADTQYF.

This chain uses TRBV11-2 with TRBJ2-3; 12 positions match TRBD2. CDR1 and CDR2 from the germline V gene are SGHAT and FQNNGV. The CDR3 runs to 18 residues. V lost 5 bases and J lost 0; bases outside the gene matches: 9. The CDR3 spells CASSMGVGTSGSTDTQYF. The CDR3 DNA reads TGTGCCAGCAGCATGGGGGTGGGGACTAGCGGGAGCACAGATACGCAGTATTTT.

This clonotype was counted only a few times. CDR3 bases: TGTGCCAGCAGCTTAATAACGGGAGCCCCTAGTGGGTACCAAGAGACCCAGTACTTC. It encodes CASSLITGAPSGYQETQYF. The V gene is TRBV11-1, the J gene TRBJ2-5; D perhaps matches TRBD2 (6 bases). The CDR3 extends over 19 amino acids. The germline V gene has CDR1 SGHAT and CDR2 FQDESV (reference sequence). Between the trimmed V and J ends, which lost 2 bases and 0 bases, there was a span of 22 bases.

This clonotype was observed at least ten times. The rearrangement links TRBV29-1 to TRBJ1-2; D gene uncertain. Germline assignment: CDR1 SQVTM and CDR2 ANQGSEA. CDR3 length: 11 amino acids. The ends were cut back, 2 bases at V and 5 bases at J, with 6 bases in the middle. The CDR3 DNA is TGCAGCGTTGAACATTCATATGGCTACACCTTC. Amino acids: CSVEHSYGYTF.

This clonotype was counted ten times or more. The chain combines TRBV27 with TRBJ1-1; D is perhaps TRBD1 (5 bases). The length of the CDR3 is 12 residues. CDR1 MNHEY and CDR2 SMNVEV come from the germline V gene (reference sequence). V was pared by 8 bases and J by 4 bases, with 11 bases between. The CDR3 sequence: CASRQGSTEAFF. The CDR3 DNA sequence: TGTGCCAGCCGTCAGGGTAGCACTGAAGCTTTCTTT.

The CDR3, as DNA: TGTGCCAGCAGCAGGTCCGGGAGGGATCGGTACGAGCAGTACTTC. This translates into CASSRSGRDRYEQYF. The chain links TRBV11-3 to TRBJ2-7; 8 bases are shared with TRBD2. CDR3 length equals 15 residues. The germline V gene has CDR1 SGHNT and CDR2 YENEEA. V was pared by 5 bases and J by 4 bases, with 10 bases of the junction left unmatched.